This TCR beta chain came from a study of blood T cells in healthy people across ages. Turning to the study itself: About one barcoded beta molecule was captured per two T cells (by template switching). The study's findings and limits: Strongly correlated with naive T cell percentage was TCR beta diversity. Leaving the PBMCs unsorted stopped any conclusive comparison of naive versus antigen-experienced cells.

A second roughly 6 to 12 cycle PCR used barcoded and J-beta primers. TCRdb independently ran MiXCR on the 5' RACE reads; one entry per CDR3 protein. The sample lists 720,000 or so distinct CDR3 sequences, roughly 41% seen once, with about 30% in the top ten. Points on this clonotype: What it binds is unknown.

Trimming left V 2 bases short and J 5 bases short, with 16 bases between. This CDR3 is built from 16 residues. The germline V gene encodes CDR1 ENHRY and CDR2 SYGVKD. This receptor was taken from an elderly man in good health. This rearrangement joins TRBV10-3 to TRBJ2-1; TRBD2 is a possible D gene (5 bases). Source material: blood. Written as DNA, the CDR3 is TGTGCCATCAGTGAGCCCTCTAGCAAAGCGCACAATGAGCAGTTCTTC. Protein product: CAISEPSSKAHNEQFF.